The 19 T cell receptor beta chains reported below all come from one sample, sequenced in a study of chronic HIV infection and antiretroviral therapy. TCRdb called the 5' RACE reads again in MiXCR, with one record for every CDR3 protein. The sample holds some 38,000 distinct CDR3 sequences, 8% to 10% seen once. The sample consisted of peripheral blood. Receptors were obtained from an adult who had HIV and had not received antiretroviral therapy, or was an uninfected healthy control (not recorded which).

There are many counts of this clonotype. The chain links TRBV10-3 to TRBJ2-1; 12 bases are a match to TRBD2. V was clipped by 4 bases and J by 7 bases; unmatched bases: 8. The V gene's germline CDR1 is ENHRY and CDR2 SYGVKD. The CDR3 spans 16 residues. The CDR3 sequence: CAISGPLAGGLNEQFF. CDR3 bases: TGTGCCATCAGTGGGCCACTAGCGGGAGGATTAAATGAGCAGTTCTTC.

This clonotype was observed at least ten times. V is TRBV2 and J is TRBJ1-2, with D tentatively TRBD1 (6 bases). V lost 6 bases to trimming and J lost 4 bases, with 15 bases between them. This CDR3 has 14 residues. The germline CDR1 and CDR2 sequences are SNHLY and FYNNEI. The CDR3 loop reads CASRGSDRAYGYTF. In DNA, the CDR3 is TGTGCCAGCAGGGGCTCGGACAGAGCCTATGGCTACACCTTC.

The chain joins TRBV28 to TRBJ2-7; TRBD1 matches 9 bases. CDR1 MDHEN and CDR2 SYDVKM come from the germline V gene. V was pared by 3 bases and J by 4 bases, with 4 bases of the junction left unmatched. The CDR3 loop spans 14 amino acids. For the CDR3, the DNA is TGTGCCAGCAGTTTCGGGACAGGGTTTTACGAGCAGTACTTC. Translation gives CASSFGTGFYEQYF.

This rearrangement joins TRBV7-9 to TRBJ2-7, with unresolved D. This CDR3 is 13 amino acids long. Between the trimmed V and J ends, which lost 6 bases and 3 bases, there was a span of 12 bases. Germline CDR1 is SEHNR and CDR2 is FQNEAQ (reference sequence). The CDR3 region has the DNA TGTGCCAGCAGTCACCAACTGAGCTACGAGCAGTACTTC. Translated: CASSHQLSYEQYF. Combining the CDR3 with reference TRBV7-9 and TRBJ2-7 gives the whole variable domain DTGVSQNPRHKITKRGQNVTFRCDPISEHNRLYWYRQTLGQGPEFLTYFQNEAQLEKSRLLSDRFSAERPKGSFSTLEIQRTEQGDSAMYLCASSHQLSYEQYFGPGTRLTVT.

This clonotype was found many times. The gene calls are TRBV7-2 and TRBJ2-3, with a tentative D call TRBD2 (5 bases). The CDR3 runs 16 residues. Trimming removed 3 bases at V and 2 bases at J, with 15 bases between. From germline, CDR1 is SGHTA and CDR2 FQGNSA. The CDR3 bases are TGTGCCAGCAGCTTTACGGGGAACCCCCACACAGATACGCAGTATTTT. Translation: CASSFTGNPHTDTQYF.

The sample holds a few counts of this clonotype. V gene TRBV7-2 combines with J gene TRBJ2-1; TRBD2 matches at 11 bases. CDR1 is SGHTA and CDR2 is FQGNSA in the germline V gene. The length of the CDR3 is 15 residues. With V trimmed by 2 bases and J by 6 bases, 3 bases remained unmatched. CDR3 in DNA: TGTGCCAGCAGCTTAACTAGCGGGAGAACCAATGAGCAGTTCTTC. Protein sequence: CASSLTSGRTNEQFF.

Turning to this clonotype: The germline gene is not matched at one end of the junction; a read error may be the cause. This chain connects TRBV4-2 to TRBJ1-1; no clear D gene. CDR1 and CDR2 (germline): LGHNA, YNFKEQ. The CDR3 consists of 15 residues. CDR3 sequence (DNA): TGTGCCAGCAGCCAAGATGAAGGAGTGAACACTGAAACTTTCTTT. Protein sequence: CASSQDEGVNTETFF.

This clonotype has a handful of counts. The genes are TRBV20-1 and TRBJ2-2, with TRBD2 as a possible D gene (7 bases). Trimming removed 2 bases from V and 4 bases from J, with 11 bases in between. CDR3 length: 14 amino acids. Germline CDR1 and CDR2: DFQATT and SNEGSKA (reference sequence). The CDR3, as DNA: TGCAGTGCTAGACGGGGGGCCGGCACCGGGGAGCTGTTTTTT. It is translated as CSARRGAGTGELFF.

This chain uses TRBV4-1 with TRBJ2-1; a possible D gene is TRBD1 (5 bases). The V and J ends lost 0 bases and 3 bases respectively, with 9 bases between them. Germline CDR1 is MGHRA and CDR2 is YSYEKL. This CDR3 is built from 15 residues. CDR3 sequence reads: CASSQEGVSYNEQFF. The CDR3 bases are TGCGCCAGCAGCCAAGAAGGGGTTAGCTACAATGAGCAGTTCTTC.

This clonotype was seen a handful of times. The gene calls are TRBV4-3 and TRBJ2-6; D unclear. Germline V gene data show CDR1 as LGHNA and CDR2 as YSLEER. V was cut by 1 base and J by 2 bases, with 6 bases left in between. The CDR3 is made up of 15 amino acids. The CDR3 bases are TGCGCCAGCAGCCAAGGACAACCTGGGGCCAACGTCCTGACTTTC. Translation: CASSQGQPGANVLTF.

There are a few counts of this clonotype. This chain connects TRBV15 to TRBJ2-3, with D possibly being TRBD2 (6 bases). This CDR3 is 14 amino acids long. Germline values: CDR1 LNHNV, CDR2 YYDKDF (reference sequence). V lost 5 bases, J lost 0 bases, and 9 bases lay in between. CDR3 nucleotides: TGTGCCACCAGCCTGGAGGGTAGCACAGATACGCAGTATTTT. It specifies CATSLEGSTDTQYF.

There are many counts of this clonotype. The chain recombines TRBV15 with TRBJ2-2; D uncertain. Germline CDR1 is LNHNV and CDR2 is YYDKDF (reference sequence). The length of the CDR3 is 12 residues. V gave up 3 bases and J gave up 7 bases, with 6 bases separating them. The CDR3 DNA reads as TGTGCCACCAGCAGTGGTGACGGGGAGCTGTTTTTT. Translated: CATSSGDGELFF. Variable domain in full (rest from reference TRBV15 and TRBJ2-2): DAMVIQNPRYQVTQFGKPVTLSCSQTLNHNVMYWYQQKSSQAPKLLFHYYDKDFNNEADTPDNFQSRRPNTSFCFLDIRSPGLGDTAMYLCATSSGDGELFFGEGSRLTVL.

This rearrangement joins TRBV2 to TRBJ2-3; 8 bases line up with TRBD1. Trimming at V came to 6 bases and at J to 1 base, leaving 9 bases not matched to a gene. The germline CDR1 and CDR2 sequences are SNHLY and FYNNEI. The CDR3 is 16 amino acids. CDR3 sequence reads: CASRVGQGLGTDTQYF. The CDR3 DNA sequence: TGTGCCAGCAGAGTTGGACAGGGCCTTGGCACAGATACGCAGTATTTT.

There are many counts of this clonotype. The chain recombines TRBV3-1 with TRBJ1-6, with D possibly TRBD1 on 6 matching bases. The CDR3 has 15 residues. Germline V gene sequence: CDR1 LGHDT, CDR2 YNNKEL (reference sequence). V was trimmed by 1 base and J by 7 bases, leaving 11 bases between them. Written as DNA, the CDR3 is TGTGCCAGCAGCCAAGCAGGGGTAGTAAATTCACCCCTCCACTTT. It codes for CASSQAGVVNSPLHF. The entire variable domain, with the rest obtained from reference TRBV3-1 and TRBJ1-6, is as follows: DTAVSQTPKYLVTQMGNDKSIKCEQNLGHDTMYWYKQDSKKFLKIMFSYNNKELIINETVPNRFSPKSPDKAHLNLHINSLELGDSAVYFCASSQAGVVNSPLHFGNGTRLTVT.

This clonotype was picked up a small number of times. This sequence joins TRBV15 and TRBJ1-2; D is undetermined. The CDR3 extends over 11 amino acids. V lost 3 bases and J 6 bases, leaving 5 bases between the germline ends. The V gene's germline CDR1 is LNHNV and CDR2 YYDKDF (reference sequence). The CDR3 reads CATSRGDGYTF. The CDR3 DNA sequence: TGTGCCACCAGCAGGGGAGATGGCTACACCTTC.

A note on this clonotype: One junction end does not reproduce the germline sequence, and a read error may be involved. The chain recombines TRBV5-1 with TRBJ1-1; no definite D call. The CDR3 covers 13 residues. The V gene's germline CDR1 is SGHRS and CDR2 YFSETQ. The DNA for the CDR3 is TGCGCCAGCAGCTTGGCGGGTTCCACTGAAACTTTCTTT. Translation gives CASSLAGSTETFF.

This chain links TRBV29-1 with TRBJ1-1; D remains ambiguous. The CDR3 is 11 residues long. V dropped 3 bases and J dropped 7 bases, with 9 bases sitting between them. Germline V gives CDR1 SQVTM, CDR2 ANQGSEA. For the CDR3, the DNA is TGCAGCGTTGAGAAGCGGAATGAAGCTTTCTTT. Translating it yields CSVEKRNEAFF.

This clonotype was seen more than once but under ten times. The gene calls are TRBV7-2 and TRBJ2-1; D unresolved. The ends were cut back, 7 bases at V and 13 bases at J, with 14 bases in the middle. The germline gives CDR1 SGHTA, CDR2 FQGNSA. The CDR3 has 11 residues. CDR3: CASILGPTQFF. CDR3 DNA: TGTGCCAGCATACTCGGGCCCACCCAGTTCTTC.

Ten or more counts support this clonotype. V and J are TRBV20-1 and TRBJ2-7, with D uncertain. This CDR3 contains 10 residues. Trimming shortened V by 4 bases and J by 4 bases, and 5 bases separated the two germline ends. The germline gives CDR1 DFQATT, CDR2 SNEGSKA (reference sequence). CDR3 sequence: CSATQYEQYF. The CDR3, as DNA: TGCAGTGCTACTCAGTACGAGCAGTACTTC.